This T cell receptor beta chain is drawn from a study of T cells in Graves' hyperthyroidism and ophthalmopathy. Study-wide results and caveats: Researchers report that a 13 V-J model separated ophthalmopathy from stable hyperthyroidism. The model anticipated ophthalmopathy a median about six months pre-onset.

The CDR3 spans 14 residues. Looked up from germline, CDR1 is SGHTA and CDR2 is FQGNSA. V lost 3 bases to trimming and J lost 5 bases, with 13 bases between them. This clonotype was found many times. Its antigen remains unidentified. At least 3 on the Clinical Activity Score was recorded for ophthalmopathy patients, who also had NOSPECS grade at least 4 and duration under 3 months. From roughly 9.2 ml of fresh peripheral blood, PBMCs were isolated. RNA transcripts were the template for amplifying TCR beta CDR3 regions. Initially, a first-round RT-PCR of the TCR CDR3 employed the HTBI primer set. TCRdb re-analysed the multiplex PCR reads in MiXCR, keeping a single row per CDR3 protein. The sample lists more than 450,000 distinct CDR3 sequences; just under 20% were seen once.

The sequence was obtained from a man aged 40-50 years with Graves' ophthalmopathy. The genes are TRBV7-2 and TRBJ2-5, with D unclear. The sequenced sample was blood. CDR3 sequence reads: CASSFGRSRETQYF. The DNA of the CDR3 is TGTGCCAGCAGCTTTGGACGATCAAGGGAGACCCAGTACTTC.